Presented here are 20 T cell receptor beta chains from one specimen sequenced in a study of blood T cell repertoires in COVID-19. The data were produced by immunoSEQ multiplex PCR, yet TCRdb's version contains in-frame clones alone and is incomplete. Here the sample spans fewer than 150,000 clones, around 89% being singletons. Sequencing used peripheral blood. These receptors originate from a woman aged 60-70 years with COVID-19, enrolled during active disease.

The chain uses TRBV3-1 (or the pseudogene TRBV3-2) and TRBJ2-1; D gene unclear. CDR3 length equals 12 residues. Trimming cost V 0 bases and J 7 bases, with 4 bases left between them. Germline V gives CDR1 LGHDT, CDR2 YNNKEL (reference sequence). The CDR3 is CASSQDSNEQFF. The CDR3 nucleotides read TGTGCCAGCAGCCAAGATTCGAATGAGCAGTTCTTC.

The chain links TRBV25-1 to TRBJ1-2; TRBD1 agrees at 7 bases. The CDR3 is made up of 13 amino acids. Germline lookup yields CDR1 MGHDK and CDR2 SYGVNS. V lost 6 bases and J lost 3; bases outside the gene matches: 4. CDR3 bases: TGTGCCAGCAGCGCTGACAGGGACTATGGCTACACCTTC. It translates to CASSADRDYGYTF.

Only one count was recorded for this clone. V is TRBV7-3 and J is TRBJ2-1, with 7 bases aligning to TRBD1. The CDR3 runs to 17 residues. From germline, CDR1 is SGHTA and CDR2 FQGTGA. Trimming took 3 bases from V and 2 from J; bases not matched to a gene: 10. The CDR3 DNA reads as TGTGCCAGCAGCTTGGAACAGGGGAGAGCCCCCTACAATGAGCAGTTCTTC. Its protein is CASSLEQGRAPYNEQFF.

This chain links TRBV4-3 with TRBJ2-1; TRBD1 aligns across 7 bases. This CDR3 region has 16 residues. The J segment lost 0 bases and the V segment lost 0 bases, leaving 2 bases of the junction unmatched. Germline values: CDR1 LGHNA, CDR2 YSLEER. The chain's CDR3 is CASSQDPGGSYNEQFF. The CDR3 DNA reads as TGCGCCAGCAGCCAAGATCCAGGGGGCTCCTACAATGAGCAGTTCTTC.

The V gene is TRBV29-1, the J gene TRBJ1-1, with a tentative D call TRBD1 (5 bases). V shed 2 bases and J shed 7 bases, with 11 bases lying between them. Germline V gene data show CDR1 as SQVTM and CDR2 as ANQGSEA. CDR3 length: 12 residues. Here the CDR3 DNA reads TGCAGCGTTGAATTGAGCAGGGATGAAGCTTTCTTT. This codes for CSVELSRDEAFF.

The rearrangement links TRBV7-2 to TRBJ1-4; D perhaps matches TRBD1 (6 bases). Trimming took 0 bases from V and 3 from J, leaving 11 bases between them. From germline, CDR1 is SGHTA and CDR2 FQGNSA. The CDR3 runs 16 residues. The CDR3 reads CASSLAGAGSNEKLFF. CDR3 nucleotide sequence: TGTGCCAGCAGCTTAGCGGGGGCAGGATCTAATGAAAAACTGTTTTTT.

The chain links TRBV14 to TRBJ1-6, with D unclear. Looked up from germline, CDR1 is SGHDN and CDR2 is FVKESK. Trimming took 0 bases from V and 7 from J, leaving 10 bases between them. The CDR3 contains 15 residues. CDR3 bases: TGTGCCAGCAGCCAAGACCTTGGAGAAAATTCACCCCTCCACTTT. It translates to CASSQDLGENSPLHF.

The chain couples TRBV19 to TRBJ1-5; 9 bases match TRBD1. V shed 6 bases, J shed 9 bases, and the junction held 15 bases outside the gene matches. Germline values: CDR1 LNHDA, CDR2 SQIVND (reference sequence). CDR3 length: 16 amino acids. The CDR3 DNA reads TGTGCCAGTAGAACCCGCGACAGGGGGTATGATCTGCCCCAGCATTTT. Its translation is CASRTRDRGYDLPQHF.

The chain joins TRBV5-4 to TRBJ2-7, with 9 bases matching TRBD1. V gave up 1 base and J gave up 6 bases; unmatched junction bases: 5. In germline, CDR1 is SGHNT, CDR2 YYREEE (reference sequence). The CDR3 is 14 amino acids. The CDR3 nucleotides read TGTGCCAGCAGCTTGAGGGACAGGGTGTCCGAGCAGTACTTC. This gives the protein CASSLRDRVSEQYF.

The chain has TRBV3-1 (or the pseudogene TRBV3-2) and TRBJ2-5; 9 nucleotides align to TRBD1. The junction had 4 bases not matched to a gene; V was cut back by 1 base and J by 4 bases. This CDR3 region has 15 residues. The germline CDR1 and CDR2 sequences are LGHDT and YNNKEL (reference sequence). The CDR3 spells CASSQVGTGRETQYF. DNA of the CDR3: TGTGCCAGCAGCCAAGTAGGGACAGGGCGAGAGACCCAGTACTTC.

The rearrangement joins TRBV11-3 to TRBJ2-1, with 7 bases identical to TRBD1. Germline-derived CDR1 and CDR2 are SGHNT and YENEEA. This CDR3 is 13 amino acids long. The V segment lost 5 bases and the J segment 9 bases; nucleotides outside the gene matches: 7. As DNA, the CDR3 is TGTGCCAGCAGCCCCCACAGGGGTTTTGAGCAGTTCTTC. It codes for CASSPHRGFEQFF.

This chain links TRBV27 with TRBJ2-6; 9 bases match TRBD1. Per germline, CDR1 MNHEY and CDR2 SMNVEV (reference sequence). The CDR3 runs 16 residues. V shed 2 bases, J shed 7 bases, and the junction held 6 bases outside the gene matches. CDR3 DNA sequence: TGTGCCAGCAGTTTAACGGGACAGGGAAGAGCCAACGTCCTGACTTTC. Amino acid sequence: CASSLTGQGRANVLTF.

J is TRBJ2-4 and V is TRBV14; 8 nucleotides line up with TRBD2. The V gene's germline CDR1 is SGHDN and CDR2 FVKESK. V lost 1 base, J lost 5 bases, and 4 bases stayed unmatched. The CDR3 is 15 residues long. CDR3 sequence: CASSQGPGGENIQYF. The CDR3 DNA reads TGTGCCAGCAGCCAAGGCCCGGGGGGGGAAAACATTCAGTACTTC. Variable domain in full (rest from reference TRBV14 and TRBJ2-4): EAGVTQFPSHSVIEKGQTVTLRCDPISGHDNLYWYRRVMGKEIKFLLHFVKESKQDESGMPNNRFLAERTGGTYSTLKVQPAELEDSGVYFCASSQGPGGENIQYFGAGTRLSVL.

The chain joins TRBV18 to TRBJ2-7; D call uncertain. The CDR3 consists of 15 residues. Deletions cut 2 bases from V and 4 bases from J, with 15 bases between. Per germline, CDR1 KGHSH and CDR2 LQKENI. The CDR3: CASSPGPPQSYEQYF. DNA of the CDR3: TGTGCCAGCTCACCAGGGCCACCGCAATCGTACGAGCAGTACTTC.

This chain connects TRBV6-5 to TRBJ1-1, with no clear D. Per germline, CDR1 MNHEY and CDR2 SVGAGI. V shed 0 bases and J shed 8 bases, with 10 bases lying between them. The CDR3 loop spans 13 amino acids. The CDR3 is CASSYSRGHEAFF. The CDR3 nucleotides read TGTGCCAGCAGTTACTCGAGAGGCCACGAAGCTTTCTTT.

This clone was seen only once. This chain connects TRBV12-3 or TRBV12-4 to TRBJ1-1, with a tentative D call TRBD1 (6 bases). The CDR3 loop spans 13 amino acids. The V end was cut by 4 bases, the J end by 2 bases, with 8 bases between. The CDR3 spells CASSWTDNTEAFF. CDR3 sequence (DNA): TGTGCCAGCAGTTGGACAGACAACACTGAAGCTTTCTTT.

The rearrangement links TRBV5-1 to TRBJ2-2; 10 bases align to TRBD1. The germline gives CDR1 SGHRS, CDR2 YFSETQ. CDR3 length: 16 amino acids. J lost 6 bases, V lost 0 bases, and 5 bases had no gene match. CDR3 residues: CASSLGDRGHAGELFF. The CDR3 nucleotides read TGCGCCAGCAGCTTGGGAGACAGGGGGCATGCCGGGGAGCTGTTTTTT.

V gene TRBV4-3 combines with J gene TRBJ1-6, with unresolved D. V was trimmed by 1 base and J by 0 bases, leaving 7 bases between them. The CDR3 extends over 16 amino acids. CDR1 is LGHNA and CDR2 is YSLEER in the germline V gene. CDR3 loop: CASSQGRSSYNSPLHF. The CDR3, as DNA: TGCGCCAGCAGCCAAGGACGGAGCTCCTATAATTCACCCCTCCACTTT.

The chain recombines TRBV4-3 with TRBJ1-6; D not resolved. V was shortened by 0 bases and J by 0 bases, with 12 bases between the two germline ends. The V gene's germline CDR1 is LGHNA and CDR2 YSLEER. The CDR3 is 18 amino acids. The CDR3 sequence is CASSQDWARNSYNSPLHF. In nucleotides, the CDR3 is TGCGCCAGCAGCCAAGATTGGGCCAGAAACTCCTATAATTCACCCCTCCACTTT.

The V call is TRBV3-1 (or the pseudogene TRBV3-2), the J call TRBJ2-3; no firm D call. V lost 4 bases and J 0 bases, leaving 11 bases between the germline ends. Germline V gene lookup returns CDR1 LGHDT and CDR2 YNNKEL (reference sequence). The CDR3 is 15 residues long. The CDR3 region has the DNA TGTGCCAGCAGCCGCAGTCGTTTAAGCACAGATACGCAGTATTTT. This codes for CASSRSRLSTDTQYF.